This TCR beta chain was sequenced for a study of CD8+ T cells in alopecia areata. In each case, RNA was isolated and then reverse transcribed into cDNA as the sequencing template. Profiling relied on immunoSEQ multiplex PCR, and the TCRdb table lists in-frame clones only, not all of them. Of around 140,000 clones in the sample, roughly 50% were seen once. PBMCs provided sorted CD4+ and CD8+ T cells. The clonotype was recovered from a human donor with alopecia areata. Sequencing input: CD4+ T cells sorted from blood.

CDR3 amino acids: CSVETGPTGELFF. As DNA, the CDR3 is TGCAGCGTTGAGACAGGGCCAACCGGGGAGCTGTTTTTT. The rearrangement joins TRBV29-1 to TRBJ2-2; 7 positions match TRBD1. The germline V gene has CDR1 SQVTM and CDR2 ANQGSEA. V lost 3 bases and J lost 5; bases outside the gene matches: 3. The length of the CDR3 is 13 residues.